The 21 T cell receptor beta chains reported below all come from one sample, sequenced in a study of CD4 T cells in relation to SARS-CoV-2 and coronaviruses. Assay: immunoSEQ multiplex PCR; the TCRdb copy retains only in-frame clones and omits some. The sample yields about 56,000 clones, 92% seen once. Material for sequencing was naive CD4+ T cells from PBMCs. The subset was: naive CD4+ T cells isolated by negative enrichment. The receptors were sampled from an adult with COVID-19.

The chain couples TRBV6-5 to TRBJ2-2, with D unresolved. V was clipped by 4 bases and J by 1 base, with 7 bases between them. Germline V gene lookup returns CDR1 MNHEY and CDR2 SVGAGI. There are 14 residues in the CDR3. CDR3 amino acids: CASSFSGNTGELFF. In DNA form, the CDR3 reads TGTGCCAGCAGTTTTTCAGGGAACACCGGGGAGCTGTTTTTT.

CDR3 region: CASSWRLSGANVLTF. The CDR3 nucleotides read TGCGCCAGCAGCTGGAGACTCTCTGGGGCCAACGTCCTGACTTTC. J is TRBJ2-6 and V is TRBV4-3; D gene uncertain. There are 15 residues in the CDR3. V dropped 5 bases and J dropped 0 bases, with 8 bases sitting between them. The germline V gene encodes CDR1 LGHNA and CDR2 YSLEER.

This rearrangement joins TRBV7-8 to TRBJ2-7; TRBD2 is a possible D gene (5 bases). The V and J ends lost 5 bases and 0 bases respectively, with 11 bases between them. The CDR3 loop spans 14 amino acids. Germline CDR1 reads SGHVS; CDR2 reads FQNEAQ. CDR3 DNA sequence: TGTGCCAGCAGCACGTCGGAGGACTCCTACGAGCAGTACTTC. It codes for CASSTSEDSYEQYF. The whole variable domain, filled in from reference TRBV7-8 and TRBJ2-7, reads GAGVSQSPRYKVAKRGQDVALRCDPISGHVSLFWYQQALGQGPEFLTYFQNEAQLDKSGLPSDRFFAERPEGSVSTLKIQRTQQEDSAVYLCASSTSEDSYEQYFGPGTRLTVT.

V gene TRBV5-8 combines with J gene TRBJ2-5, with a weak D call TRBD1 (7 bases). In germline, CDR1 is SGHTS, CDR2 YDEGEE. Between the trimmed V and J ends, which lost 4 bases and 5 bases, there was a span of 24 bases. There are 17 residues in the CDR3. The CDR3 DNA reads TGTGCCAGCAGCCCGGAGGTTCTCCAGGGGGGCGGTGAGACCCAGTACTTC. This gives the protein CASSPEVLQGGGETQYF.

The chain employs TRBV18 and TRBJ1-1; D gene unclear. From germline, CDR1 is KGHSH and CDR2 LQKENI. V was trimmed by 3 bases and J by 5 bases, leaving 13 bases between them. The CDR3 covers 14 residues. CDR3: CASSPFGSGTEAFF. The CDR3, as DNA: TGTGCCAGCTCACCTTTTGGCTCGGGGACTGAAGCTTTCTTT.

This clone appeared a few times. V is TRBV30 and J is TRBJ2-7, with 9 bases identical to TRBD2. There are 14 residues in the CDR3. Germline V gene data show CDR1 as GTSNPN and CDR2 as SVGIG (reference sequence). V lost 3 bases to trimming and J lost 2 bases; unmatched junction nucleotides: 5. This CDR3 reads CAWSETSGPYEQYF. DNA for the CDR3: TGTGCCTGGAGCGAAACTAGCGGGCCCTACGAGCAGTACTTC.

V and J are TRBV6-6 and TRBJ1-1; D gene ambiguous. V was trimmed by 8 bases and J by 1 base, leaving 8 bases between them. There are 12 residues in the CDR3. The germline V gene has CDR1 MNHNY and CDR2 SVGAGI (reference sequence). CDR3 in amino acids: CASRLGNTEAFF. The CDR3 nucleotides are TGTGCCAGCCGACTGGGGAACACTGAAGCTTTCTTT.

The CDR3 here is CASSVLTGTYEQYF. CDR3 in DNA: TGTGCCAGCAGCGTATTGACAGGAACCTACGAGCAGTACTTC. The rearrangement uses TRBV11-1 and TRBJ2-7; D possibly corresponds to TRBD1 (6 bases). CDR1 is SGHAT and CDR2 is FQDESV in the germline V gene (reference sequence). The length of the CDR3 is 14 residues. Trimming removed 5 bases from V and 2 bases from J, with 13 bases in between.

This chain links TRBV19 with TRBJ2-6; a possible D gene is TRBD1 (5 bases). The CDR3 sequence is 17 residues long. V dropped 3 bases and J dropped 1 base, with 13 bases sitting between them. Per germline, CDR1 LNHDA and CDR2 SQIVND (reference sequence). This CDR3 is CASSITQGGSGANVLTF. In nucleotides, the CDR3 is TGTGCCAGTAGTATTACCCAGGGTGGGTCTGGGGCCAACGTCCTGACTTTC.

This sequence joins TRBV15 and TRBJ1-5; D gene unclear. Trimming took off 1 base at V and 3 bases at J, with 13 bases between the two ends. The CDR3 spans 16 residues. Germline lookup yields CDR1 LNHNV and CDR2 YYDKDF (reference sequence). The CDR3 protein is CATSRAPGSNNQPQHF. CDR3 in DNA: TGTGCCACCAGCAGAGCACCGGGATCCAACAATCAGCCCCAGCATTTT.

The rearrangement joins TRBV30 to TRBJ2-7; possible D gene TRBD2, 6 bases. The CDR3 runs 14 residues. V lost 5 bases and J 5 bases, leaving 19 bases between the germline ends. Per germline, CDR1 GTSNPN and CDR2 SVGIG (reference sequence). CDR3 sequence reads: CAWETRGTGHEQYF. CDR3 DNA: TGTGCCTGGGAGACACGGGGGACGGGCCACGAGCAGTACTTC.

The V call is TRBV5-1, the J call TRBJ2-1; TRBD2 matches at 9 bases. The CDR3 sequence is 15 residues long. V lost 0 bases, J lost 7 bases, and 5 bases stayed unmatched. The germline CDR1 and CDR2 sequences are SGHRS and YFSETQ. CDR3 region: CASSLDAGGWNEQFF. For the CDR3, the DNA is TGCGCCAGCAGCTTGGATGCGGGGGGGTGGAATGAGCAGTTCTTC.

The chain combines TRBV11-3 with TRBJ2-3; tentative D call: TRBD1 (6 bases). Germline V gives CDR1 SGHNT, CDR2 YENEEA. The V and J ends lost 1 base and 1 base respectively, with 15 bases between them. The CDR3 has 17 amino acids. CDR3 amino acids: CASSLGHREDRTDTQYF. The DNA of the CDR3 is TGTGCCAGCAGCTTAGGCCACAGGGAAGATCGCACAGATACGCAGTATTTT.

This chain links TRBV30 with TRBJ2-1; 14 bases match TRBD2. There are 16 residues in the CDR3. V shed 3 bases and J 9 bases; nucleotides not matched to a gene: 10. CDR1 GTSNPN and CDR2 SVGIG come from the germline V gene (reference sequence). CDR3 sequence (DNA): TGTGCCTGGAGAGATAAGGGACTAGCGGGAGTTTCTGAGCAGTTCTTC. Translating gives CAWRDKGLAGVSEQFF.

The chain carries TRBV5-1 and TRBJ2-1, with 7 bases matching TRBD2. Germline V gene data show CDR1 as SGHRS and CDR2 as YFSETQ. The CDR3 loop spans 17 amino acids. J was trimmed by 0 bases and V by 1 base; bases with no gene match: 7. CDR3 protein: CASSLTTSASSYNEQFF. The CDR3 DNA is TGCGCCAGCAGCTTGACTACTAGCGCCAGCTCCTACAATGAGCAGTTCTTC.

This clone was recorded once. V and J are TRBV5-5 and TRBJ2-3, with TRBD2 matching 10 bases. This CDR3 comprises 18 residues. CDR1 is SGHKS, CDR2 YYEKEE, per germline (reference sequence). The ends lost 1 base at V and 8 bases at J; junction bases unmatched: 16. CDR3 bases: TGTGCCAGCAGCTTGAAGGCTAGCGGGAGACGGGGGCCGGCTACGCAGTATTTT. Translating it yields CASSLKASGRRGPATQYF. Full variable domain (remainder filled in from reference TRBV5-5 and TRBJ2-3): DAGVTQSPTHLIKTRGQQVTLRCSPISGHKSVSWYQQVLGQGPQFIFQYYEKEERGRGNFPDRFSARQFPNYSSELNVNALLLGDSALYLCASSLKASGRRGPATQYFGPGTRLTVL.

The V call is TRBV7-9, the J call TRBJ2-3; TRBD2 aligns across 15 bases. Germline V gene data show CDR1 as SEHNR and CDR2 as FQNEAQ (reference sequence). The CDR3 runs to 16 residues. J was trimmed by 5 bases and V by 4 bases; bases with no gene match: 4. CDR3 sequence: CASSSGLAGGVDTQYF. The CDR3 DNA sequence: TGTGCCAGCAGCTCGGGACTAGCGGGAGGAGTAGATACGCAGTATTTT.

This clone was detected only a few times. The V call is TRBV28, the J call TRBJ2-7; D unresolved. CDR3 length equals 13 residues. Germline V gene data show CDR1 as MDHEN and CDR2 as SYDVKM. Trimming cost V 2 bases and J 7 bases, with 12 bases left between them. CDR3 DNA: TGTGCCAGCAGTTTAGGACCGCCGCATGAGCAGTACTTC. Protein sequence: CASSLGPPHEQYF.

CDR3 in amino acids: CASMGADYNSPLHF. CDR3 in DNA: TGTGCCAGCATGGGGGCAGATTATAATTCACCCCTCCACTTT. The chain is built from TRBV6-5 and TRBJ1-6, with a weak D call TRBD1 (6 bases). The CDR3 contains 14 residues. V was clipped by 7 bases and J by 4 bases, with 11 bases between them. Per germline, CDR1 MNHEY and CDR2 SVGAGI.

The J gene is TRBJ2-1, the V gene TRBV24-1; TRBD2 matches 8 bases. V gave up 4 bases and J gave up 7 bases; unmatched junction bases: 8. This CDR3 comprises 15 residues. Germline CDR1 and CDR2: KGHDR and SFDVKD. The CDR3 region is CATSDQREFLNEQFF. The DNA of the CDR3 is TGTGCCACCAGTGACCAGCGGGAGTTTTTGAATGAGCAGTTCTTC.

This chain uses TRBV13 with TRBJ2-5, with TRBD2 identical over 12 bases. The V segment lost 1 base and the J segment 5 bases; nucleotides outside the gene matches: 14. There are 19 residues in the CDR3. Germline V gene data show CDR1 as PRHDT and CDR2 as FYEKMQ (reference sequence). The CDR3 sequence: CASSLVTRLAGEGTETQYF. The DNA of the CDR3 is TGTGCCAGCAGCTTAGTTACCCGACTAGCGGGAGAAGGTACGGAGACCCAGTACTTC.